The rows below give T cell receptor beta chains drawn from one sample of a study of T-cell reconstitution after alpha-beta-depleted transplantation in children. From the PCR reads, TCRdb called clonotypes with MiXCR, one entry per CDR3 protein. The sample yields about 240,000 distinct CDR3 sequences, about 23% seen once. The sample in question was PBMCs, obtained before TCRalphabeta/CD19-depleted stem cell transplant. These receptors originate from a girl aged 2 to 9 with Fanconi anemia, due to receive a stem cell transplant. Both conserved end residues are part of each CDR3. The order of the fields is D gene, V gene, J gene, clone size, CDR3 length, CDR3 protein, CDR3 DNA. D genes are given only for firm matches. Rows give clone size only sometimes, using once, few, many, or a class for an expanded clone.

TRBD1	TRBV12-3/TRBV12-4	TRBJ1-4	-	18	CASSPPDRGRRGGEKLFF	TGTGCCAGCAGTCCCCCAGACAGGGGGCGACGGGGAGGGGAAAAACTGTTTTTT
TRBD1	TRBV18	TRBJ2-4	-	15	CASSRQGGAKNIQYF	TGTGCCAGCTCACGACAGGGGGGAGCCAAAAACATTCAGTACTTC
TRBD2	TRBV29-1	TRBJ2-7	many	16	CSVEAPGLAGVDEQYF	TGCAGCGTTGAAGCACCGGGACTAGCGGGAGTAGACGAGCAGTACTTC
-	TRBV6-1	TRBJ1-5	-	15	CASSQQWDSNQPQHF	TGTGCCAGCAGTCAACAGTGGGATAGCAATCAGCCCCAGCATTTT
-	TRBV4-2	TRBJ2-1	few	13	CASSPLIWDEQFF	TGTGCCAGCAGCCCCCTCATTTGGGATGAGCAGTTCTTC
-	TRBV15	TRBJ2-1	-	17	CATSPFGWRDSYNEQFF	TGTGCCACCAGCCCTTTTGGATGGCGGGACTCCTACAATGAGCAGTTCTTC
-	TRBV20-1	TRBJ2-1	-	17	CSARDLQGGLYYNEQFF	TGCAGTGCTAGAGATCTTCAGGGCGGGCTTTACTACAATGAGCAGTTCTTC
TRBD2	TRBV6-2/TRBV6-3	TRBJ2-3	many	20	CASLTVGLAGVGDSTDTQYF	TGTGCCAGCCTCACCGTGGGACTAGCGGGAGTGGGAGATAGCACAGATACGCAGTATTTT
TRBD2	TRBV29-1	TRBJ2-3	few	12	CSVDGGADTQYF	TGCAGCGTTGATGGGGGGGCAGATACGCAGTATTTT
-	TRBV7-6	TRBJ1-5	-	15	CASSSGSGESQPQHF	TGTGCCAGCAGCTCGGGGTCAGGGGAGAGTCAGCCCCAGCATTTT
TRBD2	TRBV24-1	TRBJ2-1	-	16	CATSGRGLAGLSEQFF	TGTGCCACCAGTGGGCGGGGACTAGCGGGACTCAGTGAGCAGTTCTTC
TRBD1	TRBV6-5	TRBJ2-7	many	14	CASRAGQGTYEQYF	TGTGCCAGCAGGGCGGGACAGGGGACCTACGAGCAGTACTTC
TRBD1	TRBV11-2	TRBJ1-2	-	17	CASSLDNRGRRYYGYTF	TGTGCCAGCAGCTTAGACAACAGGGGACGGAGATACTATGGCTACACCTTC
TRBD2	TRBV7-6	TRBJ2-7	-	16	CASSQGLAGSSYEQYF	TGTGCCAGCAGCCAGGGACTAGCGGGAAGCTCCTACGAGCAGTACTTC
-	TRBV3-1	TRBJ2-7	-	13	CASSQEVRYEQYF	TGTGCCAGCAGCCAAGAAGTCAGATACGAGCAGTACTTC
-	TRBV20-1	TRBJ2-7	-	15	CSARKLVLLGYEQYF	TGCAGTGCGCGAAAACTAGTCCTCCTGGGGTACGAGCAGTACTTC
-	TRBV20-1	TRBJ1-4	few	15	CSARRNPVTSEKLFF	TGCAGTGCTCGGCGAAATCCGGTGACTAGCGAAAAACTGTTTTTT
-	TRBV20-1	TRBJ2-7	once	13	CSARIWGSYEQYF	TGCAGTGCTAGGATCTGGGGGTCCTACGAGCAGTACTTC
TRBD1	TRBV29-1	TRBJ2-7	-	13	CSVAIQGAGEQYF	TGCAGCGTCGCTATACAGGGGGCCGGGGAGCAGTACTTC
-	TRBV12-3/TRBV12-4	TRBJ1-6	-	14	CASSFWHLVSPLHF	TGTGCCAGCAGTTTTTGGCACTTGGTTTCACCCCTCCACTTT
TRBD2	TRBV20-1	TRBJ2-1	many	15	CSARLAGGSYNEQFF	TGCAGCGCGAGACTAGCGGGAGGGTCCTACAATGAGCAGTTCTTC
-	TRBV12-3/TRBV12-4	TRBJ2-7	many	15	CASSLAPRGFNEQYF	TGTGCCAGCAGTTTAGCCCCTCGCGGGTTCAACGAGCAGTACTTC
TRBD1	TRBV6-1	TRBJ2-6	many	19	CASSRNRGSRGSGANVLTF	TGTGCCAGCAGTAGAAACAGGGGCAGCAGGGGGTCTGGGGCCAACGTCCTGACTTTC
-	TRBV20-1	TRBJ2-7	many	12	CSARGTDYEQYF	TGCAGTGCTAGGGGGACGGATTACGAGCAGTACTTC
TRBD2	TRBV23-1	TRBJ2-7	-	20	CASSRCRTSPTSSTSYERYF	TGCGCCAGCAGTCGCTGTCGGACTAGCCCCACCTCGAGTACCTCCTACGAGCGGTACTTC
-	TRBV27	TRBJ2-3	-	15	CASSPGTTSTDTQYF	TGTGCCAGCAGTCCCGGGACAACTAGCACAGATACGCAGTATTTT
-	TRBV12-3/TRBV12-4	TRBJ2-3	few	13	CASSFAPLDTQYF	TGTGCCAGCAGTTTTGCCCCCCTCGATACGCAGTATTTT
-	TRBV5-4	TRBJ2-7	few	12	CASSRDGIEQYF	TGTGCCAGCAGCCGGGACGGGATAGAGCAGTACTTC
-	TRBV24-1	TRBJ2-7	many	12	CATRQGKGEQYF	TGTGCCACCAGACAGGGTAAAGGCGAGCAGTACTTC
-	TRBV12-3/TRBV12-4	TRBJ2-2	few	14	CASSFLPGTGELFF	TGTGCCAGCAGTTTTTTGCCGGGGACCGGGGAGCTGTTTTTT
-	TRBV28	TRBJ2-5	many	14	CASSFYKALRTQYF	TGTGCCAGCAGTTTTTACAAGGCGTTAAGGACCCAGTACTTC
TRBD1	TRBV24-1	TRBJ2-7	-	16	CATSATPGQGPYEQYF	TGTGCCACCAGTGCAACTCCGGGACAGGGCCCCTACGAGCAGTACTTC
-	TRBV27	TRBJ2-5	many	13	CASTDSYQETQYF	TGTGCCAGCACCGACTCGTACCAAGAGACCCAGTACTTC
-	TRBV11-2	TRBJ1-1	few	15	CASSLAGGRGTEAFF	TGTGCCAGCAGCTTAGCGGGGGGGAGAGGGACTGAAGCTTTCTTT
-	TRBV11-2	TRBJ2-5	many	15	CASSLTYRAAETQYF	TGTGCCAGCAGCTTAACCTACAGGGCGGCGGAGACCCAGTACTTC
-	TRBV7-9	TRBJ1-1	few	14	CASSSRRGNTEAFF	TGTGCCAGCAGCTCCCGCCGGGGCAACACTGAAGCTTTCTTT